This entry features one T cell receptor (beta chain) sequence. Primers: 60 Vbeta forward and 13 Jbeta reverse. Authors' data handling: Later analysis identified approximately 88 million unique TCR beta chains, 10 million to 12 million shared. The assay was immunoSEQ multiplex PCR, and TCRdb's table has in-frame clones only and misses some. V and J calls and clone size are copied from that table; D and trimming were computed from the DNA. The repertoire holds under 200,000 clones, with around 75% as singletons. This sample stems from a study of cytomegalovirus exposure and HLA in healthy donors. The CDR3 totals 16 residues. V was clipped by 3 bases and J by 4 bases, with 13 bases between them. CDR1 is MDHEN, CDR2 SYDVKM, per germline.

The chain joins TRBV28 to TRBJ2-6; D unresolved. The sequenced sample was PBMCs. The clonotype comes from a woman in her forties in good health and CMV-seropositive. The CDR3 is CASSLNVPRGANVLTF. For the CDR3, the DNA is TGTGCCAGCAGTTTGAATGTCCCGCGGGGGGCCAACGTCCTGACTTTC.